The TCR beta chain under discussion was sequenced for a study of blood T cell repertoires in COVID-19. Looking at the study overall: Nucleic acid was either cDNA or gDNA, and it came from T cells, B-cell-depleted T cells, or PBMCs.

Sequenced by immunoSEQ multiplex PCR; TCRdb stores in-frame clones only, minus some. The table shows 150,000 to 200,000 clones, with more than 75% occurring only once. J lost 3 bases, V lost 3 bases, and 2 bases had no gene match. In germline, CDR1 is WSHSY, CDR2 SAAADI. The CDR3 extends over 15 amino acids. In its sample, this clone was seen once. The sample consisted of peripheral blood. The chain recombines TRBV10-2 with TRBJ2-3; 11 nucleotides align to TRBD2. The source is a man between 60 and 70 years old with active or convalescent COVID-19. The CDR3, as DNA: TGCGCCAGCAGTGAACCTAGCGGGGGGACAGATACGCAGTATTTT. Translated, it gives CASSEPSGGTDTQYF.